This section outlines one T cell receptor beta chain sequence together with its context. V was cut by 8 bases and J by 2 bases, with 12 bases left in between. The CDR3 consists of 13 residues. In germline, CDR1 is LGHDT, CDR2 YNNKEL (reference sequence). Sequenced by immunoSEQ multiplex PCR; TCRdb stores in-frame clones only, minus some. Of about 200,000 clones listed, about nine tenths are singletons. This specimen belongs to a study of blood T cell repertoires in COVID-19. Sequencing input: PBMCs or T cells enriched from blood (not recorded which). The source is a woman under 40 with acute COVID-19. The gene calls are TRBV3-1 (or the pseudogene TRBV3-2) and TRBJ2-5; the D gene is possibly TRBD1 (5 bases). CDR3 amino acids: CASGPQGQETQYF. CDR3 bases: TGTGCCAGCGGTCCGCAGGGACAAGAGACCCAGTACTTC.